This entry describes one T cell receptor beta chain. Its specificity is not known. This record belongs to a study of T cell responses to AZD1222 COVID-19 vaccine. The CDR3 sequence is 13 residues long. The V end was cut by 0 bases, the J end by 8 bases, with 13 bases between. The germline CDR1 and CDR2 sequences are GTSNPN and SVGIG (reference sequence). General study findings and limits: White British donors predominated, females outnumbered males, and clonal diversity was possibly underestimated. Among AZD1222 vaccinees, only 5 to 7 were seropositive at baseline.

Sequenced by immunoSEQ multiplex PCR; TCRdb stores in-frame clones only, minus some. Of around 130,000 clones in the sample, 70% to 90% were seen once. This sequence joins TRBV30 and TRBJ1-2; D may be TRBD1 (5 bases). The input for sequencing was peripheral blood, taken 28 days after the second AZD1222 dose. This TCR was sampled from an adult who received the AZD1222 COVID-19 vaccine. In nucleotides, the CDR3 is TGTGCCTGGAGTGTCGGGACGGTGAGGGGCTACACCTTC. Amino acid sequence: CAWSVGTVRGYTF.